A selection of T cell receptor beta chains follows, all from one sample in a study of cytomegalovirus exposure and HLA in healthy donors. TCRdb keeps only in-frame clones here, not all; method: immunoSEQ multiplex PCR. The sample includes roughly 220,000 clones, approximately 79% of them seen just once. Specimen: PBMCs. These receptors came from a man aged 50 or older in good health and CMV-seronegative. CDR3s include the opening cysteine and the closing phenylalanine or tryptophan. Each record gives: J gene, D gene, CDR3 length, V gene, clone size, CDR3 protein, CDR3 DNA. The D gene is left open where the match is weak. Clone size is given for some rows only: seen once, a few or many times, or a class if the clone is expanded.

>TRBJ2-7|-|14|TRBV5-6|-
CASSDRKSSYGQYF
TGTGCCAGCAGCGACAGGAAAAGCTCCTACGGGCAGTACTTC
>TRBJ1-5|TRBD1|16|TRBV15|-
CATSREGGTGLQPQHF
TGTGCCACCAGCAGAGAGGGAGGGACAGGTCTTCAGCCCCAGCATTTT
>TRBJ1-6|TRBD1|15|TRBV30|-
CAWSVWGQGVSPLHF
TGTGCCTGGAGTGTTTGGGGACAGGGGGTATCACCCCTCCACTTT
>TRBJ1-1|TRBD1|17|TRBV2|-
CASSPRQGEVSDTEAFF
TGTGCCAGCAGTCCCCGACAGGGGGAAGTCTCGGACACTGAAGCTTTCTTT
>TRBJ1-6|-|13|TRBV6-6|-
CASRGRENSPLHF
TGTGCCAGCAGAGGCAGGGAAAATTCACCCCTCCACTTT
>TRBJ1-1|-|11|TRBV21-1|-
CARRGSTEAFF
TGTGCCAGGCGTGGGAGCACTGAAGCTTTCTTT
>TRBJ2-7|-|17|TRBV28|-
CASSLSLGASASYEQYF
TGTGCCAGCAGTTTATCCCTCGGGGCTAGCGCTTCCTACGAGCAGTACTTC
>TRBJ1-1|-|13|TRBV11-3|-
CASSLAPLSEAFF
TGTGCCAGCAGCTTAGCCCCCTTGTCTGAAGCTTTCTTT
>TRBJ1-2|TRBD1|14|TRBV28|-
CASRGTGGSYGYTF
TGTGCCAGCAGGGGGACAGGGGGTAGCTATGGCTACACCTTC
>TRBJ1-2|TRBD1|15|TRBV7-2|-
CASSLDGTGLGGYTF
TGTGCCAGCAGCTTAGACGGGACAGGTCTAGGTGGCTACACCTTC
>TRBJ2-1|TRBD2|15|TRBV9|-
CASSVVSSGRHEQFF
TGTGCCAGCAGCGTAGTGTCTAGCGGGAGACATGAGCAGTTCTTC
>TRBJ1-1|-|14|TRBV7-8|-
CASSSLGFITEAFF
TGTGCCAGCAGCTCGCTAGGATTCATCACTGAAGCTTTCTTT
>TRBJ2-7|TRBD1|14|TRBV11-2|-
CASSFRQGLVEQYF
TGTGCCAGCAGCTTCAGACAGGGGCTCGTCGAGCAGTACTTC
>TRBJ2-7|-|11|TRBV30|-
CAWSKGVEQYF
TGTGCCTGGAGTAAAGGGGTTGAGCAGTACTTC
>TRBJ1-1|TRBD1|15|TRBV6-4|few
CASSREGGLGFEAFF
TGTGCCAGCAGTCGGGAAGGGGGCTTGGGGTTTGAAGCTTTCTTT
>TRBJ2-1|-|14|TRBV7-8|-
CASSPDGTRNEQFF
TGTGCCAGCAGCCCAGACGGGACTCGTAATGAGCAGTTCTTC